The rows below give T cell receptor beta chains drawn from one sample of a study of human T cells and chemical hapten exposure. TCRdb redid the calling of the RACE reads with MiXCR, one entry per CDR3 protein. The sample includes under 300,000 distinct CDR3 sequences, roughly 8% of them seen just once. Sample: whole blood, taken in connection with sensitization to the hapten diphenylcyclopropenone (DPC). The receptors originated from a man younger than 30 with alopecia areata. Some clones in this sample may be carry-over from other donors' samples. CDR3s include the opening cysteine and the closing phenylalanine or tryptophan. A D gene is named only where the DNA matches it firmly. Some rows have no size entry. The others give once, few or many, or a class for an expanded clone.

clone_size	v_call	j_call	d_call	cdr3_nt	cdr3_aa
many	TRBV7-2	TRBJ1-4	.	TGTGCCAGCAGCTCGGGACCGTATGAAAAACTGTTTTTT	CASSSGPYEKLFF
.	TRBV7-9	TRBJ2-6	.	TGTGCCAGCAGCTTTCGGCTAGGAGACTTTTCTGGGGCCAACGTCCTGACTTTC	CASSFRLGDFSGANVLTF
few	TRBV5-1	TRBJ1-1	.	TGCGCCAGCAGACCCCAGGGACTGAAAGGCACTGAAGCTTTCTTT	CASRPQGLKGTEAFF
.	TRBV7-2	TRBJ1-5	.	TGTGCCAGCAGCTTACACAGGGCAAATCAGCCCCAGCATTTT	CASSLHRANQPQHF
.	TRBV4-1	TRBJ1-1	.	TGCGCCAGCAGCCAATTGAGGGAATGGGACACTGAAGCTTTCTTT	CASSQLREWDTEAFF
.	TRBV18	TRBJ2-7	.	TGTGCCAGCTCACCCCGGCCCTCTCCCTACGAGCAGTACTTC	CASSPRPSPYEQYF
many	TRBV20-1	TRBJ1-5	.	TGCAGTGCTAGTAGGCAGGAGATACAGCCCCAGCATTTT	CSASRQEIQPQHF
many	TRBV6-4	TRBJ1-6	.	TGTGCCAGCAGTGACACCACAGGGCTGGTTAATTCACCCCTCCACTTT	CASSDTTGLVNSPLHF
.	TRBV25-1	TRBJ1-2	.	TGTGCCAGCAGTCCCTTACTTCAGGCAAACTACACCTTC	CASSPLLQANYTF
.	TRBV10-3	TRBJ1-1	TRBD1	TGTGCCATCAGTGTGGGGGACAGGGCTTCTGAAGCTTTCTTT	CAISVGDRASEAFF
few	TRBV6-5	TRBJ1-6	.	TGTGCCAGCAGTTACGTGGGGGCTACACCCCTCCACTTT	CASSYVGATPLHF
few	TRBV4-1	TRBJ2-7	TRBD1	TGCGCCAGCAGCCACACCGGGACAGGCTCCTACGAGCAGTACTTC	CASSHTGTGSYEQYF
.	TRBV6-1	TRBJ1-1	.	TGTGCCAGCAGTGAGACGGCCGGGACTGAAGCTTTCTTT	CASSETAGTEAFF
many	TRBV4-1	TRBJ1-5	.	TGCGCCAGCAGCCCGTTTGCCAGGGTTGGCGATCAGCCCCAGCATTTT	CASSPFARVGDQPQHF
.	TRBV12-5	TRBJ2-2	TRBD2	TGTGCTAGTGGTTTGGTGGCCAGCGGGGGGCCCGGGGAGCTGTTTTTT	CASGLVASGGPGELFF
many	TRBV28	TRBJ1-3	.	TGTGCCAGCAGTTTAGGGGGCCGGGACACCATATATTTT	CASSLGGRDTIYF
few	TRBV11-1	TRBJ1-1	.	TGTGCCAGCAACCGTGCCCCAAGGAGCACTGAAGCTTTCTTT	CASNRAPRSTEAFF
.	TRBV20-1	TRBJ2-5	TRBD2	TGCAGTGCTGGACCAACTAGCGCCCCAGAGACCCAGTACTTC	CSAGPTSAPETQYF
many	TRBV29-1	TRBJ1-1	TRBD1	TGCAGCGTGTCCCCCCAGGGGGGCGGCACTGAAGCTTTCTTT	CSVSPQGGGTEAFF
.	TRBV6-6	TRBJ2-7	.	TGTGCCAGCAGCACCGAATACGAGCAGTACTTC	CASSTEYEQYF
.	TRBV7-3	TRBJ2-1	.	TGTGCCAGCAGCTTAAACAGTGGTGAGCAGTTCTTC	CASSLNSGEQFF
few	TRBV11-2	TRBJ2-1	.	TGTGCCAGCAGCTTAGCGGGACCTCAGTTCTTC	CASSLAGPQFF
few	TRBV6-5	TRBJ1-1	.	TGTGCCAGCAGTTATTCCCCATACGACAGGAACACTGAAGCTTTCTTT	CASSYSPYDRNTEAFF
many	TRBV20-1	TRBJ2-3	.	TGCAGTGCTGTGATTCGTTCTAGCACAGATACGCAGTATTTT	CSAVIRSSTDTQYF
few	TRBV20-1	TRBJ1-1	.	TGCAGTGCTAGAGATCAGGGGAGTGGCACTGAAGCTTTCTTT	CSARDQGSGTEAFF
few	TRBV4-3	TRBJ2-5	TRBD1	TGCGCCAGCAGCCTGACCGGGACAGGGTTCGAGACCCAGTACTTC	CASSLTGTGFETQYF
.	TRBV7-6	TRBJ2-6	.	TGTGCCAGCAGCTTGGCCCTCTCTGGGGCCAACGTCCTGACTTTC	CASSLALSGANVLTF
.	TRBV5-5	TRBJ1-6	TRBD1	TGTGCCACCGGTCGGGACAGGGTGTTAAATTCACCCCTCCACTTT	CATGRDRVLNSPLHF
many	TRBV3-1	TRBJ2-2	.	TGTGCCAGCAGCCAAGATCTGGTAGCCGGGGAGCTGTTTTTT	CASSQDLVAGELFF
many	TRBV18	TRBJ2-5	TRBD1	TGTGCCAGCTCACCACTTCCGAGGACAGGGAAGCGGGCCGCTCAAGAGACCCAGTACTTC	CASSPLPRTGKRAAQETQYF
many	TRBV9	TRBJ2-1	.	TGTGCCAGCAGCGTAAGGGGGGACTCCTACAATGAGCAGTTCTTC	CASSVRGDSYNEQFF
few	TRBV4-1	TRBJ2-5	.	TGCGCCAGCAGCCAAGATGGGCGACAGAAGTACCAAGAGACCCAGTACTTC	CASSQDGRQKYQETQYF
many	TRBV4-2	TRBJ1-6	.	TGTGCCAGCAGCCAAGTACTAACCTTCAATTCACCCCTCCACTTT	CASSQVLTFNSPLHF
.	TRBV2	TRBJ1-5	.	TGTGCCAGCAGTCAGGGTTACGGCAATCAGCCCCAGCATTTT	CASSQGYGNQPQHF
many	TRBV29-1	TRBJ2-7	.	TGCAGCGCTACAGCGGCAGGGACCTACGAGCAGTACTTC	CSATAAGTYEQYF
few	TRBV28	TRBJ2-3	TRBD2	TGTGCCAGCGGACTAGCGGGGGGGCTTGGGCCATCAGATACGCAGTATTTT	CASGLAGGLGPSDTQYF
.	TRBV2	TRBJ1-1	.	TGTGCCAGCAGTGTGGGGACACGGGATTCCACTGAAGCTTTCTTT	CASSVGTRDSTEAFF
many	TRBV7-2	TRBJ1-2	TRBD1	TGTGCCAGCAGCTCCCGACAGGGGAAGGGCTATGGCTACACCTTC	CASSSRQGKGYGYTF
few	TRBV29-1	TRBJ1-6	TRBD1	TGCAGCGTTCGACAGGGGGCAACCTATAATTCACCCCTCCACTTT	CSVRQGATYNSPLHF
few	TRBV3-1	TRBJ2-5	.	TGTGCCGTAGGAGGGGAGACCCAGTACTTC	CAVGGETQYF
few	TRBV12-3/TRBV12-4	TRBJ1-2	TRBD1	TGTGCCAGCAGCCAGGGACAGGGAGGGGTTGGCTACACCTTC	CASSQGQGGVGYTF
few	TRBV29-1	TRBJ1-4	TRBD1	TGCAGCGTCCGGACAGGGGGTCAGGAAAAACTGTTTTTT	CSVRTGGQEKLFF
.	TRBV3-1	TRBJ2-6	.	TGTGCCAGCAGCCCCGGGGTTGAGGGTGCCTCTGGGGCCAACGTCCTGACTTTC	CASSPGVEGASGANVLTF
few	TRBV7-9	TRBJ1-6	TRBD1	TGTGCCAGCAGCTTAGCGCGGCTCAGGGGGCGAGTAGATTCACCCCTCCACTTT	CASSLARLRGRVDSPLHF
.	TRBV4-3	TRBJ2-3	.	TGCGCCAGCAGCCAAGGTGTCACAGATACGCAGTATTTT	CASSQGVTDTQYF
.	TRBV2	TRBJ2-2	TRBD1	TGTGCCAGCAGGGACAGGGGGTATTACACCGGGGAGCTGTTTTTT	CASRDRGYYTGELFF
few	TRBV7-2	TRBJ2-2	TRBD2	TGTGCCAGCAGCTTAGTCCCTAGCGGGGCCGGGGAGCTGTTTTTT	CASSLVPSGAGELFF
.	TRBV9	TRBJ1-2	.	TGTGCCAGCAGCGTAGTAAGCGGCGGGGCGTATGGCTACACCTTC	CASSVVSGGAYGYTF
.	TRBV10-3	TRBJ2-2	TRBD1	TGTGCCATCAGTCCCTTCCGGACAGGGGGCTTGAACACCGGGGAGCTGTTTTTT	CAISPFRTGGLNTGELFF
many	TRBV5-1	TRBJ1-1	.	TGCGCCAGCAGCTTGGACGTGGAAGGGAACACTGAAGCTTTCTTT	CASSLDVEGNTEAFF
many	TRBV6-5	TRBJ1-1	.	TGTGCCAGCAGTTACCGTTCGTTAGGGGCAAACACTGAAGCTTTCTTT	CASSYRSLGANTEAFF
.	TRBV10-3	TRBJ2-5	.	TGTGCCATCAGTGCTGCTAGCGCAGAGACCCAGTACTTC	CAISAASAETQYF
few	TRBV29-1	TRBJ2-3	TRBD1	TGCAGCTTCGCGGGGACAGGGGAAACAGATACGCAGTATTTT	CSFAGTGETDTQYF